The rows below give T cell receptor beta chains drawn from one sample of a study of blood T cell repertoires in COVID-19. Some clones are missing from TCRdb's copy, which holds only in-frame ones; the method was immunoSEQ multiplex PCR. Of over 200,000 clones detected, 75% to 85% appear once; the ten largest clones hold approximately 2%. The sample taken for sequencing was peripheral blood. Every receptor here comes from a man aged 35 to 55 who had recovered from COVID-19. CDR3s include the opening cysteine and the closing phenylalanine or tryptophan. D genes are given only for firm matches. Clone size is given for some rows only: seen once, a few or many times, or a class if the clone is expanded.

D gene	V gene	J gene	clone size	CDR3 DNA	CDR3 protein
NA	TRBV7-9	TRBJ1-2	once	TGTGCCAGCAGCCCACCCATCGCAGGGATTCACTATGGCTACACCTTC	CASSPPIAGIHYGYTF
TRBD1	TRBV12-5	TRBJ2-7	NA	TGTGCTAGTGGTTTGGGAACAGGGGCTTACGAGCAGTACTTC	CASGLGTGAYEQYF
NA	TRBV7-9	TRBJ1-5	NA	TGTGCCAGCAGCTCCGACATTTACCAGCCCCAGCATTTT	CASSSDIYQPQHF
NA	TRBV11-2	TRBJ1-2	NA	TGTGCCAGCAGCTTTTCAGGGGTTGGCTACACCTTC	CASSFSGVGYTF
NA	TRBV5-1	TRBJ1-1	NA	TGCGCCAGCAGCTTGGAGAGAGGATACACTGAAGCTTTCTTT	CASSLERGYTEAFF
TRBD1	TRBV7-9	TRBJ1-2	few	TGTGCCAGCAGCGGACAGGGACAGGGGAGGGATAACTATGGCTACACCTTC	CASSGQGQGRDNYGYTF
TRBD1	TRBV19	TRBJ1-3	NA	TGTGCCAGTAGTGCAACCGGGACAGGGGGCGCTTTCCTAAGAAACACCATATATTTT	CASSATGTGGAFLRNTIYF
TRBD1	TRBV5-1	TRBJ1-1	once	TGCGCCAGCAGCGCGATTGGACAGGGAAACACTGAAGCTTTCTTT	CASSAIGQGNTEAFF
NA	TRBV14	TRBJ1-1	NA	TGTGCCAGCAGCCCCTCGCAGGGTAGCACTGAAGCTTTCTTT	CASSPSQGSTEAFF
TRBD1	TRBV29-1	TRBJ2-5	NA	TGCAGCGTTGGGACAGGGGGGGAGACCCAGTACTTC	CSVGTGGETQYF
NA	TRBV11-2	TRBJ1-5	few	TGTGCCAGCAGCTTGGGACACTATAGCAATCAGCCCCAGCATTTT	CASSLGHYSNQPQHF
NA	TRBV19	TRBJ2-1	NA	TGTGCCAGTAGTACCCTCAGGCAGGGTCGGAGCAATGAGCAGTTCTTC	CASSTLRQGRSNEQFF
TRBD1	TRBV19	TRBJ1-5	few	TGTGCCAGTACCCGACAGGGGAGAGGAGGCAATCAGCCCCAGCATTTT	CASTRQGRGGNQPQHF
NA	TRBV3-1/TRBV3-2	TRBJ2-7	NA	TGTGCCAGCAGCCAAGGAGGGACCTACGAGCAGTACTTC	CASSQGGTYEQYF
NA	TRBV19	TRBJ1-5	NA	TGTGCCAGTAGTAAGCGTCCGGACATCCGTCCGCCCCAGCATTTT	CASSKRPDIRPPQHF
NA	TRBV2	TRBJ2-3	NA	TGTGCCAGCAGTGAGTCAGGGACTAGCACAGATACGCAGTATTTT	CASSESGTSTDTQYF
NA	TRBV7-2	TRBJ2-7	NA	TGTGCCAGCAGCTCAACCCCTGGGCCGGGAAGCTACGAGCAGTACTTC	CASSSTPGPGSYEQYF
TRBD1	TRBV19	TRBJ2-6	NA	TGTGCCAGTAGTGCCCACCATAGGGGGCCTGGGGCCAACGTCCTGACTTTC	CASSAHHRGPGANVLTF
NA	TRBV30	TRBJ1-4	NA	TGTGCCTGTGATACAGGGAATGAAAAACTGTTTTTT	CACDTGNEKLFF
NA	TRBV5-4	TRBJ1-3	NA	TGTGCCAGCAGCTTCTCGTCCCTCTCTGGAAACACCATATATTTT	CASSFSSLSGNTIYF
NA	TRBV9	TRBJ2-3	NA	TGTGCCAGCAGCAGGAGAGCCCAATTGTTCACAGATACGCAGTATTTT	CASSRRAQLFTDTQYF
TRBD1	TRBV12-3/TRBV12-4	TRBJ1-3	NA	TGTGCCAGCAGTCCAGGGGGCACCATATATTTT	CASSPGGTIYF
TRBD1	TRBV4-1	TRBJ1-2	NA	TGCGCCAGCAGCCAAGTCAGCACAGGGGAAGAAGGACGCTACACCTTC	CASSQVSTGEEGRYTF
NA	TRBV3-1/TRBV3-2	TRBJ1-2	NA	TGTGCCAGCAGCCTGACACTTAACTATGGCTACACCTTC	CASSLTLNYGYTF
NA	TRBV3-1/TRBV3-2	TRBJ2-3	NA	TGTGCCAGCAGCCAAGATCAGTGCAGGGCGGCTGGCGTTAGTAACACAGATACGCAGTATTTT	CASSQDQCRAAGVSNTDTQYF
TRBD1	TRBV7-6	TRBJ1-2	NA	TGTGCCAGCAGCTTATTGACAGGGGGATCTTTGTATGGCTACACCTTC	CASSLLTGGSLYGYTF
TRBD2	TRBV5-1	TRBJ2-3	NA	TGCGCCAGCAGCTTGGCTAGCGGGGGCGGGGATACGCAGTATTTT	CASSLASGGGDTQYF
TRBD1	TRBV6-5	TRBJ2-3	NA	TGTGCCAGCAGTAGCCGGGACAGGCCCACAGATACGCAGTATTTT	CASSSRDRPTDTQYF
TRBD1	TRBV27	TRBJ1-1	NA	TGTGCCAGCAGTTTACTTACCGGGACAGGTAACACTGAAGCTTTCTTT	CASSLLTGTGNTEAFF
NA	TRBV11-2	TRBJ1-2	NA	TGTGCCAGCAGCCCCAGGGGCCCTAACTATGGCTACACCTTC	CASSPRGPNYGYTF
TRBD2	TRBV5-4	TRBJ2-1	NA	TGTGCCAGCAGCTTGAGCGGCGGGGGCTCCTACAATGAGCAGTTCTTC	CASSLSGGGSYNEQFF
NA	TRBV29-1	TRBJ1-2	NA	TGCAGCGTTGAAAACGTGTACCGGAACTATGGCTACACCTTC	CSVENVYRNYGYTF
NA	TRBV7-8	TRBJ1-4	NA	TGTGCCAGCAGCTCCGGAGATGGAGGTTGGAATGAAAAACTGTTTTTT	CASSSGDGGWNEKLFF
NA	TRBV2	TRBJ1-1	once	TGTGCCAGCAGTTCCCAGGGGAACACTGAAGCTTTCTTT	CASSSQGNTEAFF
TRBD1	TRBV10-3	TRBJ2-3	NA	TGTGCCATCAGTGCCGTCCCGGGACAGACAGATACGCAGTATTTT	CAISAVPGQTDTQYF
NA	TRBV9	TRBJ2-1	NA	TGTGCCAGCAGCCCCCAAGGGACCGGGAGTGAGCAGTTCTTC	CASSPQGTGSEQFF
NA	TRBV27	TRBJ1-1	few	TGTGCCAGCAGACGACTACAGGGTACTGAAGCTTTCTTT	CASRRLQGTEAFF
TRBD1	TRBV7-2	TRBJ1-3	NA	TGTGCCAGCAGCTTGGGACAGGGGCCTGGAAACACCATATATTTT	CASSLGQGPGNTIYF
NA	TRBV11-2	TRBJ2-1	NA	TGTGCCAGCAGCTGGACACACTCCTACAATGAGCAGTTCTTC	CASSWTHSYNEQFF
TRBD2	TRBV7-8	TRBJ2-7	NA	TGTGCCAGCAGCTCACGTCGGACTAGCGGGATCTACGAGCAGTACTTC	CASSSRRTSGIYEQYF
TRBD1	TRBV11-2	TRBJ1-2	NA	TGTGCCAGCAGCCCCCGGACAGGGGGAGATGGCTACACCTTC	CASSPRTGGDGYTF
NA	TRBV27	TRBJ1-3	NA	TGTGCCAGCAGTTTTCCCTTCTCTGGAAACACCATATATTTT	CASSFPFSGNTIYF
TRBD1	TRBV30	TRBJ2-5	NA	TGTGCCTGGAGGGACAGGGGGGACCAAGAGACCCAGTACTTC	CAWRDRGDQETQYF
NA	TRBV27	TRBJ2-1	NA	TGTGCCAGCAGCTTCGGGGTACAGGGCGGGCAGTTCTTC	CASSFGVQGGQFF
NA	TRBV3-1/TRBV3-2	TRBJ1-1	NA	TGTGCCAGCAGCCACAGAGACAGGTTCAAAAACACTGAAGCTTTCTTT	CASSHRDRFKNTEAFF
TRBD1	TRBV6-2/TRBV6-3	TRBJ2-3	NA	TGTGCCAGCAGTCCGGGACAGGGGGCAGATACGCAGTATTTT	CASSPGQGADTQYF
NA	TRBV2	TRBJ2-2	NA	TGTGCCAGCAGGGTAACAAGGAACACCGGGGAGCTGTTTTTT	CASRVTRNTGELFF
NA	TRBV6-2/TRBV6-3	TRBJ2-3	few	TGTGCCAGCAGCCCTATAAAAAGAGGTCCAGATACGCAGTATTTT	CASSPIKRGPDTQYF
TRBD1	TRBV27	TRBJ1-4	NA	TGTGCCAGCAGTTTTTCGAGACCGGGACAGGTTTCTGAAAAACTGTTTTTT	CASSFSRPGQVSEKLFF
NA	TRBV10-3	TRBJ1-3	NA	TGTGCCATCAGTGAGTCTCGCGGGGGCGCGGGAAACACCATATATTTT	CAISESRGGAGNTIYF
NA	TRBV7-9	TRBJ2-7	few	TGTGCCAGCAGCCTCTCTACCTCCTACGAGCAGTACTTC	CASSLSTSYEQYF